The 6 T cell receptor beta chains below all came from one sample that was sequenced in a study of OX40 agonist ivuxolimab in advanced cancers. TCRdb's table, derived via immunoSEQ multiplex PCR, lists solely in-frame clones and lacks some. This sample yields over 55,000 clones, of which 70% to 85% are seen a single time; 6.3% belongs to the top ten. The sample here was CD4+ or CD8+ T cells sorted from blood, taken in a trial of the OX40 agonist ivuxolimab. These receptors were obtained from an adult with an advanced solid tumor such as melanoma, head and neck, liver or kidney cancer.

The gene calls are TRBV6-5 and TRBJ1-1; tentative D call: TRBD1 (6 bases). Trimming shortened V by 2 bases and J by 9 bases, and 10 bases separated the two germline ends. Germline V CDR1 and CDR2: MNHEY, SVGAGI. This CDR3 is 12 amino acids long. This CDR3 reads CASSYGQGKAFF. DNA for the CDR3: TGTGCCAGCAGTTACGGTCAGGGGAAAGCTTTCTTT.

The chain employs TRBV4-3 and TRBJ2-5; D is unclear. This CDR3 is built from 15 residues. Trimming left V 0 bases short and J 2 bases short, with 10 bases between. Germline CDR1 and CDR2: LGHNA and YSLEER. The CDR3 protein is CASSQEVWVQETQYF. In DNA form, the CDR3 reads TGCGCCAGCAGCCAAGAGGTCTGGGTACAAGAGACCCAGTACTTC.

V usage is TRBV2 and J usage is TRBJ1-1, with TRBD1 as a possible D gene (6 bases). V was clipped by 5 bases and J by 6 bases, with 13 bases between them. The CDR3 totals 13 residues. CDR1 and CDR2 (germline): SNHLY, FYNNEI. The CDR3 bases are TGTGCCAGCAGTCCTAGGGGGATATCTGAAGCTTTCTTT. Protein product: CASSPRGISEAFF.

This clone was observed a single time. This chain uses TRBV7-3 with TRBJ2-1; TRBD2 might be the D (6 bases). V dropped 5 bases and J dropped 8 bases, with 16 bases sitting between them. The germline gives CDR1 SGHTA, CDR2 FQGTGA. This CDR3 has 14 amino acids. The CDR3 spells CASSPRTTGDEQFF. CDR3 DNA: TGTGCCAGCAGCCCCCGGACCACGGGGGATGAGCAGTTCTTC.

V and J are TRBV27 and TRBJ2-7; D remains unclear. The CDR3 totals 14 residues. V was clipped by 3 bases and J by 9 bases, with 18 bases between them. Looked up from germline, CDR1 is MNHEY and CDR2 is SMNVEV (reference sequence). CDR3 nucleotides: TGTGCCAGCAGTTTGTTTAGTCGATCCCTGGGGCAGTACTTC. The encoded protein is CASSLFSRSLGQYF.

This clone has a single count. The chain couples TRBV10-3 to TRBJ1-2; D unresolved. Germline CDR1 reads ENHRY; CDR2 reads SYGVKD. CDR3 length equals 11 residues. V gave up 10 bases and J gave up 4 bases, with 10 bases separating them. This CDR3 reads CATQETYGYTF. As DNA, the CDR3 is TGTGCCACCCAAGAGACCTATGGCTACACCTTC.